The rows below give T cell receptor beta chains drawn from one sample of a study of T-cell reconstitution after alpha-beta-depleted transplantation in children. TCRdb re-derived calls from the PCR reads in MiXCR, one entry per CDR3 protein. The sample holds some 830,000 distinct CDR3 sequences, around 17% seen once. Sequencing was performed on PBMCs, mostly from graft donor cells, taken 360 days after TCRalphabeta/CD19-depleted stem cell transplant. Receptors were obtained from a male patient younger than 18 who had a stem cell transplant for acute lymphoblastic leukemia, so the T cells may come from the graft donor. CDR3s include the opening cysteine and the closing phenylalanine or tryptophan. D genes are given only for firm matches. Some rows have no size entry. The others give once, few or many, or a class for an expanded clone.

j_call v_call d_call clone_size cdr3_nt cdr3_aa
TRBJ2-2 TRBV29-1 . . TGCAGTTCGAGAGGGCCGAACACCGGGGAGCTGTTTTTT CSSRGPNTGELFF
TRBJ2-7 TRBV5-1 TRBD2 . TGCGCCAGCAGAGCAGCTAGCGGGAGTATATACGAGCAGTACTTC CASRAASGSIYEQYF
TRBJ2-1 TRBV7-9 TRBD2 . TGTGCCAGCAGCCCCGGGGGGGGCCACGGTCATGAGCAGTTCTTC CASSPGGGHGHEQFF
TRBJ1-2 TRBV5-1 . few TGCGCCAGCAGCTTGGTAGGCGGATACTATGGCTACACCTTC CASSLVGGYYGYTF
TRBJ2-7 TRBV20-1 TRBD2 . TGCAGTGCCCTTTCTAGCGGGAGGGCCACCTACGAGCAGTACTTC CSALSSGRATYEQYF
TRBJ2-3 TRBV12-3/TRBV12-4 TRBD2 . TGTGCCAGCAGACGTAGGACTAGCGGGAGAGATACGCAGTATTTT CASRRRTSGRDTQYF
TRBJ1-2 TRBV7-2 . few TGTGCCAGCAGCTTCAGGGCCTCTAACTATGGCTACACCTTC CASSFRASNYGYTF
TRBJ2-7 TRBV19 TRBD2 . TGTGCCAGTAGTATAGATTCCGGACTAGCGGGAGTCAACGAGCAGTACTTC CASSIDSGLAGVNEQYF
TRBJ2-7 TRBV6-1 TRBD1 . TGTGCCAGCATCCCTGGGACAGGGGGCTACGAGCAGTACTTC CASIPGTGGYEQYF
TRBJ1-1 TRBV30 . . TGTGCCTGGTTTTACATCGGATTCTTAACTGAAGCTTTCTTT CAWFYIGFLTEAFF
TRBJ2-7 TRBV12-3/TRBV12-4 . . TGTGCCAGCAGATCTTCTCCCGGGACTTTCGCCTACGAGCAGTACTTC CASRSSPGTFAYEQYF
TRBJ2-1 TRBV12-3/TRBV12-4 TRBD2 few TGTGCCAGCAGCCGTCTTGGAATAGCGGGAGGGGGGGACAATGAGCAGTTCTTC CASSRLGIAGGGDNEQFF
TRBJ2-1 TRBV9 . . TGTGCCAGCAGCGAGAGGGGTTCGGCGTACTCCTACAATGAGCAGTTCTTC CASSERGSAYSYNEQFF
TRBJ2-7 TRBV5-1 . . TGCGCCAGCAGCTTGGCTACAGGGGGGGTACCGCCGTACTTC CASSLATGGVPPYF
TRBJ1-1 TRBV6-1 TRBD1 . TGTGCCAGCACCCGACAGGGGCCTAACACTGAAGCTTTCTTT CASTRQGPNTEAFF
TRBJ2-1 TRBV30 TRBD2 . TGTGCCTGGAACGGGGGGTTAAGCTCCTACAATGAGCAGTTCTTC CAWNGGLSSYNEQFF
TRBJ2-2 TRBV5-1 . . TGCGCCAGCAGCTTGCTTATCCAGGCTCGGCCCGGGGAGCTGTTTTTT CASSLLIQARPGELFF
TRBJ1-1 TRBV24-1 . few TGTGCCACCAGTGACCCTGTGGGCCCGAACACTGAAGCTTTCTTT CATSDPVGPNTEAFF
TRBJ2-1 TRBV4-1 TRBD1 many TGCGCCAGCAGCGAGACAGGGAACTCCTACAATGAGCAGTTCTTC CASSETGNSYNEQFF
TRBJ2-1 TRBV20-1 . . TGCAGTGCTAGAGATAGGGCAGTCGGGCAGTTCTTC CSARDRAVGQFF
TRBJ2-5 TRBV24-1 TRBD2 few TGTGCCACCAGTGAATCCTTAGCGGGACGACAAGAGACCCAGTACTTC CATSESLAGRQETQYF
TRBJ1-1 TRBV7-9 TRBD1 . TGTGCCAGCAGCTTACGACAGGGGCATGAAGCTTTCTTT CASSLRQGHEAFF
TRBJ1-5 TRBV27 . many TGTGCCAGCAGAACTCAGGGGATGCTCAATCAGCCCCAGCATTTT CASRTQGMLNQPQHF
TRBJ2-5 TRBV20-1 TRBD2 . TGCAGTGCTAGGAAACTAGCGGGAGGCCAAGAGACCCAGTACTTC CSARKLAGGQETQYF
TRBJ2-7 TRBV15 . . TGTGCCACCAGCAGAGATCGGTACAGTTACGAGCAGTACTTC CATSRDRYSYEQYF
TRBJ1-4 TRBV20-1 . . TGCAGTGCTAGGGGGGCAACTAATGAAAAACTGTTTTTT CSARGATNEKLFF
TRBJ2-7 TRBV2 TRBD1 . TGTGCCGGACGACAGGGTCTCTACGAGCAGTACTTC CAGRQGLYEQYF
TRBJ2-5 TRBV6-1 . many TGTGCCAGCAGCCAAGTTGGGGATGGTTGGGAGACCCAGTACTTC CASSQVGDGWETQYF
TRBJ2-3 TRBV15 . few TGTGCCACCAGCAGCGCTCCGTGGGCGGGTGCCCCAGATACGCAGTATTTT CATSSAPWAGAPDTQYF
TRBJ2-7 TRBV4-1 TRBD2 . TGCGCCAGCAGCCAAAGACGCGGGGACTATCCAAGGGGCTACGAGCAGTACTTC CASSQRRGDYPRGYEQYF
TRBJ2-3 TRBV20-1 . few TGCAGTGCTAGTCCAAAGAACTGGTACTTCACAGATACGCAGTATTTT CSASPKNWYFTDTQYF
TRBJ2-5 TRBV10-3 TRBD2 . TGTGCCATCGCTCCTAGCGGGAGAGGCGAGACCCAGTACTTC CAIAPSGRGETQYF
TRBJ1-4 TRBV19 TRBD1 . TGTGCCAGCCTTGACAGGGCGGGTGTGAAAAAACTGTTTTTT CASLDRAGVKKLFF
TRBJ1-4 TRBV12-3/TRBV12-4 . few TGTGCCAGCAGTTTCCAAGACTGGGCAACTAATGAAAAACTGTTTTTT CASSFQDWATNEKLFF
TRBJ2-2 TRBV5-1 . many TGCGCCAGCACGGACAACCCTGTCACCGGGGAGCTGTTTTTT CASTDNPVTGELFF
TRBJ2-1 TRBV7-3 . few TGTGCCAGCAGCTTCTCGGGACCCTTAAATAGGGAGCAGTTCTTC CASSFSGPLNREQFF
TRBJ2-1 TRBV27 . many TGTGCCAGCCGAGGGAGGAGCTCCTACAATGAGCAGTTCTTC CASRGRSSYNEQFF